This is a list of T cell receptor beta chains from one sample in a study of blood T cell repertoires in COVID-19. Data came from immunoSEQ multiplex PCR; TCRdb stores just in-frame clones and leaves some out. The top ten clones hold just over 7% of a sample with about 400,000 clones, about 86% of them seen once. The source material was peripheral blood. The receptors originated from an older woman with COVID-19, enrolled during active disease. CDR3s include the opening cysteine and the closing phenylalanine or tryptophan. A D gene is named only where the DNA matches it firmly. Clone size is shown for a subset of rows, as once, few, many or a class of expanded clone.

CDR3nt: TGTGCCAGCAGCTTATTAGCGGGGAGCACAGATACGCAGTATTTT
CDR3aa: CASSLLAGSTDTQYF
v_gene: TRBV11-2
abundance: .
d_gene: TRBD2
j_gene: TRBJ2-3

CDR3nt: TGTGCCTGGACCGGGGTCCGCTATGGCTACACCTTC
CDR3aa: CAWTGVRYGYTF
v_gene: TRBV30
abundance: few
d_gene: .
j_gene: TRBJ1-2

CDR3nt: TGTGCCAGCAGGCCCCTTTCTACAGGGGGCGTAGGGGAGCAGTACTTC
CDR3aa: CASRPLSTGGVGEQYF
v_gene: TRBV7-9
abundance: .
d_gene: TRBD1
j_gene: TRBJ2-7

CDR3nt: TGTGCCAGCAGCTCCCCGTCCGGGGGGCTCCTCAATGAGCAGTTCTTC
CDR3aa: CASSSPSGGLLNEQFF
v_gene: TRBV7-9
abundance: .
d_gene: .
j_gene: TRBJ2-1

CDR3nt: TGTGCCAGCAGCAAGCCCAGGGGGCGTCATGAAAAACTGTTTTTT
CDR3aa: CASSKPRGRHEKLFF
v_gene: TRBV21-1
abundance: .
d_gene: .
j_gene: TRBJ1-4

CDR3nt: TGTGCCAGCAACGGGGGGGCCCGTGGCAATCAGCCCCAGCATTTT
CDR3aa: CASNGGARGNQPQHF
v_gene: TRBV28
abundance: .
d_gene: .
j_gene: TRBJ1-5

CDR3nt: TGTGCCAGCAGCCCATACCCGGGACACTCGAACACCGGGGAGCTGTTTTTT
CDR3aa: CASSPYPGHSNTGELFF
v_gene: TRBV7-8
abundance: .
d_gene: .
j_gene: TRBJ2-2

CDR3nt: TGTGCCAGCAGCTCCGGGACAGCCTATGGCTACACCTTC
CDR3aa: CASSSGTAYGYTF
v_gene: TRBV7-8
abundance: .
d_gene: TRBD1
j_gene: TRBJ1-2

CDR3nt: TGTGCCAGCTCACCTGGGACTAGCGGGCCCACCGGTTCCAAAAACATTCAGTACTTC
CDR3aa: CASSPGTSGPTGSKNIQYF
v_gene: TRBV18
abundance: .
d_gene: TRBD2
j_gene: TRBJ2-4

CDR3nt: TGCGCCAGCAGCCCTGAGGGCCCCGGGGTAGGTAGAGGTGAGCAGTTCTTC
CDR3aa: CASSPEGPGVGRGEQFF
v_gene: TRBV4-3
abundance: .
d_gene: .
j_gene: TRBJ2-1

CDR3nt: TGTGCCAGCAGCTACCGAGCTAGGGGGCAAAGCGAAGCTTTCTTT
CDR3aa: CASSYRARGQSEAFF
v_gene: TRBV7-2
abundance: .
d_gene: TRBD1
j_gene: TRBJ1-1

CDR3nt: TGTGCCAGCAGCTTTTTACTCTTCAGGGGCACTAATGAAAAACTGTTTTTT
CDR3aa: CASSFLLFRGTNEKLFF
v_gene: TRBV7-8
abundance: .
d_gene: .
j_gene: TRBJ1-4

CDR3nt: TGTGCCAGCAGCTTAGATGGCCAAGGGAGGCCCTACGAGCAGTACTTC
CDR3aa: CASSLDGQGRPYEQYF
v_gene: TRBV11-3
abundance: once
d_gene: .
j_gene: TRBJ2-7

CDR3nt: TGTGCCAGCTCACCCGGACAAGGTCGCCCAGCTGGCTACACCTTC
CDR3aa: CASSPGQGRPAGYTF
v_gene: TRBV18
abundance: .
d_gene: .
j_gene: TRBJ1-2

CDR3nt: TGTGCCAGCAGCACGTTCAAGAGTTTGAACACTGAAGCTTTCTTT
CDR3aa: CASSTFKSLNTEAFF
v_gene: TRBV7-2
abundance: .
d_gene: .
j_gene: TRBJ1-1

CDR3nt: TGTGCCAGCAAAACCCGCAGGGGTACTGAAGCTTTCTTT
CDR3aa: CASKTRRGTEAFF
v_gene: TRBV27
abundance: .
d_gene: .
j_gene: TRBJ1-1

CDR3nt: TGTGCCAGCAGTTACAGCGGGGGCCTGGAGACCCAGTACTTC
CDR3aa: CASSYSGGLETQYF
v_gene: TRBV6-5
abundance: .
d_gene: TRBD2
j_gene: TRBJ2-5